This entry concerns a single T cell receptor beta chain. The antigen is not known. The data were obtained in a study of a mutant IDH1 vaccine in newly diagnosed glioma. Measured with immunoSEQ multiplex PCR; TCRdb has only the in-frame clones, and not every one. Here the sample spans just over 35,000 clones, 80% being singletons. The time point is: week 11, during vaccination. It was 300 ug of mutant IDH1 20-mer peptide that made up each vaccine dose, given with topical imiquimod. The ends were cut back, 6 bases at V and 3 bases at J, with 11 bases in the middle. The length of the CDR3 is 13 residues. CDR1 is MNHNY and CDR2 is SVGAGI in the germline V gene (reference sequence).

The chain couples TRBV6-6 to TRBJ1-1, with D perhaps TRBD1 (5 bases). The clonotype comes from a woman between 25 and 40 years old with glioma. Some clones in this sample may be carry-over from other donors' samples. The sequencing used peripheral blood mononuclear cells (PBMCs), collected from a glioma patient whose treatment included an IDH1 peptide vaccine. DNA for the CDR3: TGTGCCAGCAGACGGGGGGGGGACACTGAAGCTTTCTTT. Translating gives CASRRGGDTEAFF.